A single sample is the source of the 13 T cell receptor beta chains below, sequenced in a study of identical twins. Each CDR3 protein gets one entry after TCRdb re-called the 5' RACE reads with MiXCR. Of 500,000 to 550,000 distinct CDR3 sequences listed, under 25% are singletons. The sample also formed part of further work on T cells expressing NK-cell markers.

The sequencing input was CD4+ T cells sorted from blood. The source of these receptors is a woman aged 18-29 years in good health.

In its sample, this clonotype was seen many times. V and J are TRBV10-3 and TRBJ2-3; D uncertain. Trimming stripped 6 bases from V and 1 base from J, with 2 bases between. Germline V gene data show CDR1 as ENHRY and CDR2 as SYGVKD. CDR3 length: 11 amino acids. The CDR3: CAISGTDTQYF. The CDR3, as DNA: TGTGCCATCAGCGGCACAGATACGCAGTATTTT.

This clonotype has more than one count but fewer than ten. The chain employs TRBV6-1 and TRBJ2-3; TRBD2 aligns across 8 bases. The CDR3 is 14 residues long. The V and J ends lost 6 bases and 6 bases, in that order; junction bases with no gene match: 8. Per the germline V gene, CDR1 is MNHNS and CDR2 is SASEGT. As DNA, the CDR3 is TGTGCCAGCAGACCGGGACTAGTTAGGGATACGCAGTATTTT. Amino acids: CASRPGLVRDTQYF.

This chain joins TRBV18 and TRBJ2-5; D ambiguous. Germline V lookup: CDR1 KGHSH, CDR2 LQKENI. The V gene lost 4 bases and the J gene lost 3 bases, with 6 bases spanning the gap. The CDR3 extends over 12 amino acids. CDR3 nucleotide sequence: TGTGCCAGCTCACGAAAGGAAGAGACCCAGTACTTC. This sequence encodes CASSRKEETQYF.

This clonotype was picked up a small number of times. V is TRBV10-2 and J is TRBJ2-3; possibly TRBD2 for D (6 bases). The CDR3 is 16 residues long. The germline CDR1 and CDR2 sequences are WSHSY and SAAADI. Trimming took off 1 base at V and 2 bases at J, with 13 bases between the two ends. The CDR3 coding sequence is TGCGCCAGCAGTGAGTTGAATCGGGAGTACACAGATACGCAGTATTTT. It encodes CASSELNREYTDTQYF.

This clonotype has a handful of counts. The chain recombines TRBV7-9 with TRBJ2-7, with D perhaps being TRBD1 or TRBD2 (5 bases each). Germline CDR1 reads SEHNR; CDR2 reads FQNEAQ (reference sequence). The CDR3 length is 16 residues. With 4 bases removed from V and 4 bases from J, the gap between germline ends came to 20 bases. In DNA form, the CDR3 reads TGTGCCAGCAGCTCGTACTCCTCAGGGACGCTTTACGAGCAGTACTTC. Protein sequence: CASSSYSSGTLYEQYF.

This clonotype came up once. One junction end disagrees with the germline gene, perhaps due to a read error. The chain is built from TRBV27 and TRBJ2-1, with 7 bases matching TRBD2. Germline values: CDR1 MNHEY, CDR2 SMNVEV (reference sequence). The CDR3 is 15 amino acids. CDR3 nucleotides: TGTGCAAGCAGTTCAGAGTGGGGGGGGTGCAATGAGCAGTTCTTC. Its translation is CASSSEWGGCNEQFF.

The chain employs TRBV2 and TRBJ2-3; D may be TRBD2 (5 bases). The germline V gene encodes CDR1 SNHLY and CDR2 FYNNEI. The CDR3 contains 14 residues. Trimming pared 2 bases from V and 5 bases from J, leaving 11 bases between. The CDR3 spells CASSERSGEDTQYF. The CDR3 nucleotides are TGTGCCAGCAGTGAAAGGAGCGGTGAAGATACGCAGTATTTT.

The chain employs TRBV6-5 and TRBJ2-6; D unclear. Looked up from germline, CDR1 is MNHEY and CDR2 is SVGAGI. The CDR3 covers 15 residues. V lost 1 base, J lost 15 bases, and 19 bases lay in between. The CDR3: CASSYLVGPTLTLTF. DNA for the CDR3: TGTGCCAGCAGTTACTTAGTGGGCCCGACGTTAACCCTGACTTTC.

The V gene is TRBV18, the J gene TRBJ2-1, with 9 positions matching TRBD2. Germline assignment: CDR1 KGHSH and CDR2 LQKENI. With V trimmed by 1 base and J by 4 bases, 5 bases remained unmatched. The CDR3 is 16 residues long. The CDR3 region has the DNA TGTGCCAGCTCACCACGAGTTAGCGGGAGTTACAATGAGCAGTTCTTC. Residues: CASSPRVSGSYNEQFF.

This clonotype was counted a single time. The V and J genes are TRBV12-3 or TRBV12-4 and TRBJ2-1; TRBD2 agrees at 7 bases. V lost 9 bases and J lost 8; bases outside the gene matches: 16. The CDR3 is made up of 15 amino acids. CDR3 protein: CASRDGLEAFDEQFF. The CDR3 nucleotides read TGTGCCAGTCGGGACGGACTAGAGGCTTTCGATGAGCAGTTCTTC.

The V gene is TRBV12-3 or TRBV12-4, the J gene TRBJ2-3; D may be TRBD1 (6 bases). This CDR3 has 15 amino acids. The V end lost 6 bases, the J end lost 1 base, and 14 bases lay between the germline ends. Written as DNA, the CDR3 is TGTGCCAGCAGACTAAACAGGGTTGGCACAGATACGCAGTATTTT. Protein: CASRLNRVGTDTQYF.

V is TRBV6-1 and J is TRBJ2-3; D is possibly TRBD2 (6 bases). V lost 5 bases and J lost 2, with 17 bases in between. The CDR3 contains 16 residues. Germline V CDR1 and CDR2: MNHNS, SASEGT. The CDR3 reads CASSTQGLFLTDTQYF. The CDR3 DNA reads TGTGCCAGCAGTACCCAGGGACTCTTCCTCACAGATACGCAGTATTTT.

For the CDR3, the DNA is TGTGCCAGCAGTGAATCCCGGGACAGTGAAAAACTGTTTTTT. Amino acid sequence: CASSESRDSEKLFF. This sequence joins TRBV25-1 and TRBJ1-4; 7 bases agree with TRBD1. The CDR3 covers 14 residues. The junction had 3 bases not matched to a gene; V was cut back by 1 base and J by 7 bases. Germline CDR1 reads MGHDK; CDR2 reads SYGVNS. Full variable domain (outside the CDR3, taken from reference TRBV25-1 and TRBJ1-4): EADIYQTPRYLVIGTGKKITLECSQTMGHDKMYWYQQDPGMELHLIHYSYGVNSTEKGDLSSESTVSRIRTEHFPLTLESARPSHTSQYLCASSESRDSEKLFFGSGTQLSVL.